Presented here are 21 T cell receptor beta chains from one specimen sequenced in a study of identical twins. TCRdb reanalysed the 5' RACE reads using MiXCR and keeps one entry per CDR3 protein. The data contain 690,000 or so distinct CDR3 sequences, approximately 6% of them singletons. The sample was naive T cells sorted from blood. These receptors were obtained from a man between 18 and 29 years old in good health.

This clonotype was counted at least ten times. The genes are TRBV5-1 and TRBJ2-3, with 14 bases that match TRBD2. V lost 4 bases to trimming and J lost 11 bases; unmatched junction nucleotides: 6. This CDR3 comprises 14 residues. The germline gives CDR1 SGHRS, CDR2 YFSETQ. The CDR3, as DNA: TGCGCCAGCAGCCCCGGACTAGCGGGAGGACGGCAGTATTTT. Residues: CASSPGLAGGRQYF.

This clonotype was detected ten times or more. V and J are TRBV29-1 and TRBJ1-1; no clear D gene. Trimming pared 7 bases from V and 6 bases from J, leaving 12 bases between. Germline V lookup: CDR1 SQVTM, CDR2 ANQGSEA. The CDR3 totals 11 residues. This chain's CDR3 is CSAQRAAEAFF. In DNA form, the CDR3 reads TGCAGCGCCCAACGGGCCGCTGAAGCTTTCTTT.

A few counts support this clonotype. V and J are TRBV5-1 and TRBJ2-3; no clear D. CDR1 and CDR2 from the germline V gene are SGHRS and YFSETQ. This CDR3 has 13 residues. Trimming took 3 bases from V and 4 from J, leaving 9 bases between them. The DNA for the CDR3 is TGCGCCAGCAGCTCCTCATCATCAGATACGCAGTATTTT. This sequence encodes CASSSSSSDTQYF. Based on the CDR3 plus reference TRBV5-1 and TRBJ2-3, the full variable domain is KAGVTQTPRYLIKTRGQQVTLSCSPISGHRSVSWYQQTPGQGLQFLFEYFSETQRNKGNFPGRFSGRQFSNSRSEMNVSTLELGDSALYLCASSSSSSDTQYFGPGTRLTVL.

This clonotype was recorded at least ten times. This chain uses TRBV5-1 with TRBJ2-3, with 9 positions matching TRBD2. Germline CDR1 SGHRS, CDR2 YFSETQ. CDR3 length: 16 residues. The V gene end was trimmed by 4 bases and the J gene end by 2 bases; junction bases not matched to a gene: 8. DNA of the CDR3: TGCGCCAGCAGCCAACGACTAGCGGACCCCACAGATACGCAGTATTTT. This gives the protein CASSQRLADPTDTQYF.

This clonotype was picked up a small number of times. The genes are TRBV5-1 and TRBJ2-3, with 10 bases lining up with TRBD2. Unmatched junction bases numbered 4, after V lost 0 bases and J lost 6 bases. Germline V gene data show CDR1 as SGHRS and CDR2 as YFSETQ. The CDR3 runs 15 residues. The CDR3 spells CASSLVLAGVDTQYF. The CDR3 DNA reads TGCGCCAGCAGCTTGGTGCTAGCGGGAGTTGATACGCAGTATTTT.

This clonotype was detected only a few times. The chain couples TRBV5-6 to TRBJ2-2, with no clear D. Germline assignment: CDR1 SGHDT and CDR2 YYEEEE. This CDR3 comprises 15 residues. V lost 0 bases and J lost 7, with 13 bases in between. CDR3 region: CASSLDKRLGGELFF. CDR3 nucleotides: TGTGCCAGCAGCTTGGATAAGCGTCTTGGCGGGGAGCTGTTTTTT.

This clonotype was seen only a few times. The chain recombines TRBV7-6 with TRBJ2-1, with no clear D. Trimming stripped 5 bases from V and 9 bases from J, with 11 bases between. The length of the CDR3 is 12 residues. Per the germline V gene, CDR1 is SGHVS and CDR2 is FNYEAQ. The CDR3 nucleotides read TGTGCCAGCAGCCCGGGCTCCGGTGAGCAGTTCTTC. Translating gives CASSPGSGEQFF.

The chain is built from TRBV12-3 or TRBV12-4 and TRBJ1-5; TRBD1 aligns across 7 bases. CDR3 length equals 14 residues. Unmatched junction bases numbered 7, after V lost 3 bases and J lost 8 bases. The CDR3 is CASSLQGGSEPQHF. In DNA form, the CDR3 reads TGTGCCAGCAGTTTGCAAGGGGGCTCGGAGCCCCAGCATTTT.

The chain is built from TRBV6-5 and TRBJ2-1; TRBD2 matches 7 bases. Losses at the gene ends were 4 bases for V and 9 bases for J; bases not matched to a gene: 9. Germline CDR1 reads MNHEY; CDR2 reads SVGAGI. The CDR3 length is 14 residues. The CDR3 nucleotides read TGTGCCAGCAGTTTCCTAGCGGTAGGTGGTGAGCAGTTCTTC. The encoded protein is CASSFLAVGGEQFF.

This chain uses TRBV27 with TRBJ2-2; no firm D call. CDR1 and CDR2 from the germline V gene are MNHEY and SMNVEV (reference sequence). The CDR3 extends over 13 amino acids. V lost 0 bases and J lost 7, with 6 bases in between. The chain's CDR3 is CASSLSGIGELFF. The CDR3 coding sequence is TGTGCCAGCAGTTTATCTGGAATCGGGGAGCTGTTTTTT.

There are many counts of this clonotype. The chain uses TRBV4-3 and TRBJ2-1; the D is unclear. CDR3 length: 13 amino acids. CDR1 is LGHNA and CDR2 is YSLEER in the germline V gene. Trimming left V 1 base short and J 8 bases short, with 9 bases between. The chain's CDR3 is CASSQVRGYEQFF. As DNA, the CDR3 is TGCGCCAGCAGCCAAGTACGCGGCTATGAGCAGTTCTTC.

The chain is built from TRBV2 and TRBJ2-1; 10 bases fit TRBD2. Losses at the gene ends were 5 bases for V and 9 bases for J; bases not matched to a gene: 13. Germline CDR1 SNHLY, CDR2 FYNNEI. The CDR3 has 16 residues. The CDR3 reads CASSLPGLALSGEQFF. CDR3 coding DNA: TGTGCCAGCAGTCTCCCGGGACTAGCGCTTTCTGGTGAGCAGTTCTTC.

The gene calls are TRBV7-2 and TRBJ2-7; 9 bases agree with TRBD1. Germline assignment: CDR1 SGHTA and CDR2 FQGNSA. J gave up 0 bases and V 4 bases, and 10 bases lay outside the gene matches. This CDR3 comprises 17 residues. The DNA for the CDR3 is TGTGCCAGCAGCTACTCCCGGACAGGGGCGAACTCCTACGAGCAGTACTTC. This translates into CASSYSRTGANSYEQYF.

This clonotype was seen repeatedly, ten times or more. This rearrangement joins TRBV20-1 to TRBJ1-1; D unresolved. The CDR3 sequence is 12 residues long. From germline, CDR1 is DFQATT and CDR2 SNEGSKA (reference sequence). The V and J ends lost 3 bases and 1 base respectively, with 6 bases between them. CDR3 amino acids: CSASNGNTEAFF. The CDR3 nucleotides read TGCAGTGCTAGCAACGGGAACACTGAAGCTTTCTTT.

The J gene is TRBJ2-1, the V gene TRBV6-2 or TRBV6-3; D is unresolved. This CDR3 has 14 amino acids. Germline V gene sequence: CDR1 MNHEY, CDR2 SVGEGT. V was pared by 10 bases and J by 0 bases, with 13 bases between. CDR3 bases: TGTGCCACCATTAAAGTAGGCTCCTACAATGAGCAGTTCTTC. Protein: CATIKVGSYNEQFF.

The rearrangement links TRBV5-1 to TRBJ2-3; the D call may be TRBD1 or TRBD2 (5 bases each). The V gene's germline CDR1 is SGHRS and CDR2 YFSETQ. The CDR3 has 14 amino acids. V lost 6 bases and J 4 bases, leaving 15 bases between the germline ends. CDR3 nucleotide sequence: TGCGCCAGCACCGGGACCACAGCGTCAGATACGCAGTATTTT. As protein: CASTGTTASDTQYF.

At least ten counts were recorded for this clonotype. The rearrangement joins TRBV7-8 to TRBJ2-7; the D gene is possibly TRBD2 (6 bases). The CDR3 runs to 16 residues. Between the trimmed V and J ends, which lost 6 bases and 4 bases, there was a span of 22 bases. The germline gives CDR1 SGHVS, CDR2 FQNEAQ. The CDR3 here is CASSPRRGRVDYEQYV. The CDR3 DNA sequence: TGTGCCAGCAGTCCACGGCGGGGACGCGTTGATTACGAGCAGTACGTC.

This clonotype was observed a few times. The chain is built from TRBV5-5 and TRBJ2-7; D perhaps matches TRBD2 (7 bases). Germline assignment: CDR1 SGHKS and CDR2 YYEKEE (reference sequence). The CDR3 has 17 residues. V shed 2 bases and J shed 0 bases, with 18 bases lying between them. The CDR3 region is CASSLTGLGTFSYEQYV. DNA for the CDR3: TGTGCCAGCAGCTTAACCGGACTAGGGACATTCTCCTACGAGCAGTACGTC.

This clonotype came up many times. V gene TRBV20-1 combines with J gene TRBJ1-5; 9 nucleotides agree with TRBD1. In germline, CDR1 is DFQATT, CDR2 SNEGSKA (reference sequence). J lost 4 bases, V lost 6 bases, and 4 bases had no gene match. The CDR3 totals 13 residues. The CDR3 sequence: CSAVGQGNQPQHF. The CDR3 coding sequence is TGCAGTGCCGTGGGACAGGGAAATCAGCCCCAGCATTTT.

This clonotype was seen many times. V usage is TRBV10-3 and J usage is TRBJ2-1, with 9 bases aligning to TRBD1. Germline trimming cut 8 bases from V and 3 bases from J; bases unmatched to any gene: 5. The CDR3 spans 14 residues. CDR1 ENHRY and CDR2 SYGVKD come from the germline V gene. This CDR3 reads CAILGQGHYNEQFF. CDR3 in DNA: TGTGCCATCCTGGGACAGGGCCACTACAATGAGCAGTTCTTC.

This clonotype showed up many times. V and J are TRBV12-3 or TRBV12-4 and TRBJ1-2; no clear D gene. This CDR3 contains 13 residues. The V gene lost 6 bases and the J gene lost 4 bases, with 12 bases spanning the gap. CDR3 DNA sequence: TGTGCCAGCAGCTTGAGGAGAGGCTATGGCTACACCTTC. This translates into CASSLRRGYGYTF.